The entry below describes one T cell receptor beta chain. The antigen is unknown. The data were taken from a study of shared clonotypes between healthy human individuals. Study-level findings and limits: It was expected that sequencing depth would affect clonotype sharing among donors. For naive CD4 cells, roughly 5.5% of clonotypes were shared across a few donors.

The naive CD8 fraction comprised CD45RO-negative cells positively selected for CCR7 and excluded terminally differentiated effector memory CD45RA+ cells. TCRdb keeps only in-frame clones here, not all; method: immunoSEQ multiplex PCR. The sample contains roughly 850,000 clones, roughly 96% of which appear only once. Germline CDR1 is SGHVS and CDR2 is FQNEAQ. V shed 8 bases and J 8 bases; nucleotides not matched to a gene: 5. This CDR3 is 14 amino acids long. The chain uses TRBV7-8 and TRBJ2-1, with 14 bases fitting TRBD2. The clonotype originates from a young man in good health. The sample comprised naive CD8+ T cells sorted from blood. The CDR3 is CASLGTSGSHEQFF. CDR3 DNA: TGTGCCAGCTTAGGGACTAGCGGGAGCCATGAGCAGTTCTTC.